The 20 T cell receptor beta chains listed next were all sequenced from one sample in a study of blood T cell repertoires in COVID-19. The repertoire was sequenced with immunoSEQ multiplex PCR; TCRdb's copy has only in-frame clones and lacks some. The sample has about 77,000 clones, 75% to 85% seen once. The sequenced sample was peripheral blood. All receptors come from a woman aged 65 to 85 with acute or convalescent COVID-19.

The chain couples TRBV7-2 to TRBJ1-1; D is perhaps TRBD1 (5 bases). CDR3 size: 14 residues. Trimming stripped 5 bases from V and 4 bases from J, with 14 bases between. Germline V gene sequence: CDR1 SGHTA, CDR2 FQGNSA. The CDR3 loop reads CASSPQGSTTEAFF. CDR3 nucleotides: TGTGCCAGCAGCCCTCAGGGATCTACCACTGAAGCTTTCTTT.

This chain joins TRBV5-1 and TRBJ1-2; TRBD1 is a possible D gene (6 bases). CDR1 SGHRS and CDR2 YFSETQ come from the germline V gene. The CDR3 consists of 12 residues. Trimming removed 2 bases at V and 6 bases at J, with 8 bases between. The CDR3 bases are TGCGCCAGCAGCTTACAGGGTGATGGCTACACCTTC. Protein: CASSLQGDGYTF.

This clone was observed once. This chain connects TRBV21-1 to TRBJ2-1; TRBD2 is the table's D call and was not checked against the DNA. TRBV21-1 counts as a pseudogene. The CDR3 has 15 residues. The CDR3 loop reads CASSKALSSYNEQFF. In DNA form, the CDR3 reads TGTGCCAGCAGCAAAGCGCTATCTTCCTACAATGAGCAGTTCTTC.

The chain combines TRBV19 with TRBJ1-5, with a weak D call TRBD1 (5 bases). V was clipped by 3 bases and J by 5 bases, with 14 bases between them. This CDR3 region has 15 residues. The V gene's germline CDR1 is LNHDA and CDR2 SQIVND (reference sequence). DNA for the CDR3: TGTGCCAGTAGTATTGGGATAGGGGATTATCAGCCCCAGCATTTT. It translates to CASSIGIGDYQPQHF.

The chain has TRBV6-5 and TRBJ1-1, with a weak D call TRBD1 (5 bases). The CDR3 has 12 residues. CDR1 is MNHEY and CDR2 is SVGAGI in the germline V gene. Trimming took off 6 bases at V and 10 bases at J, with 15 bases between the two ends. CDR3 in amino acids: CASRNTGGGAFF. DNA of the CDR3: TGTGCCAGCAGGAATACAGGCGGTGGAGCTTTCTTT.

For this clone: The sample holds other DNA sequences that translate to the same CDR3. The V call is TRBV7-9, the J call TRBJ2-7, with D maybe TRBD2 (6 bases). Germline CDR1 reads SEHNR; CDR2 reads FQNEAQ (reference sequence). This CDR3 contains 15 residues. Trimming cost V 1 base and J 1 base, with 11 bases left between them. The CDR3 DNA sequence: TGTGCCAGCAGCTTAGTTCGCGGAGGGTCCTACGAGCAGTACTTC. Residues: CASSLVRGGSYEQYF.

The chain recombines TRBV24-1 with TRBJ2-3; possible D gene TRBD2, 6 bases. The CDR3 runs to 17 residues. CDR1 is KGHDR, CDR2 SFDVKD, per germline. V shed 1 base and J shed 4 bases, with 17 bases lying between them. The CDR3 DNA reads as TGTGCCACCAGTGATTTCGGTCACAGCGGGTCTGCAGATACGCAGTATTTT. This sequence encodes CATSDFGHSGSADTQYF.

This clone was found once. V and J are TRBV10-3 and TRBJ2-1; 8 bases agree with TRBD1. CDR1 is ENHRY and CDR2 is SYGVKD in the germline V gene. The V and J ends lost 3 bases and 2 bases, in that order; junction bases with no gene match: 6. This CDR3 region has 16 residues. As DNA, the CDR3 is TGTGCCATCAGTGAAAACAGGGGGGAACCCTACAATGAGCAGTTCTTC. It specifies CAISENRGEPYNEQFF.

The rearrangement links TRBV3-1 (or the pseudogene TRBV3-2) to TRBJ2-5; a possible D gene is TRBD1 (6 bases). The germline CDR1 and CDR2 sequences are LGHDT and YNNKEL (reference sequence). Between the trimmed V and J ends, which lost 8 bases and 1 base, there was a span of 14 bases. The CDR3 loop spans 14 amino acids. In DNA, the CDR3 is TGTGCCAGCTTTTACAGGGAGAGCCAAGAGACCCAGTACTTC. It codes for CASFYRESQETQYF.

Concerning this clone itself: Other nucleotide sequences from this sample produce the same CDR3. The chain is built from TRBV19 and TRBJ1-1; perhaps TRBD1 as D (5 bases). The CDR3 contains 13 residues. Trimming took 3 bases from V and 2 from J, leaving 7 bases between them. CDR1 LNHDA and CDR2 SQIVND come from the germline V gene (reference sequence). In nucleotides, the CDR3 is TGTGCCAGTAGTATGACAGATAACACTGAAGCTTTCTTT. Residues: CASSMTDNTEAFF.

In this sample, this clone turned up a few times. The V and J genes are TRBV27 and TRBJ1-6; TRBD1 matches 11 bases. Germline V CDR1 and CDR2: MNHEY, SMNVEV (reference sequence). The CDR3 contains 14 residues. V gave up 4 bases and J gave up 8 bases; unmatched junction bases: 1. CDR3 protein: CASSWTGGHSPLHF. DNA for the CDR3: TGTGCCAGCAGTTGGACAGGGGGCCATTCACCCCTCCACTTT.

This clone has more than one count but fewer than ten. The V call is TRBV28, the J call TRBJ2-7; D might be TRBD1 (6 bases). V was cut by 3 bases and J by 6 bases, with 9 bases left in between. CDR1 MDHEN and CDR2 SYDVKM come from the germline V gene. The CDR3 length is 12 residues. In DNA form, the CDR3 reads TGTGCCAGCAGTTTGATGACAGGCGAGCAGTACTTC. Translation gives CASSLMTGEQYF. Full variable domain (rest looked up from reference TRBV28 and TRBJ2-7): DVKVTQSSRYLVKRTGEKVFLECVQDMDHENMFWYRQDPGLGLRLIYFSYDVKMKEKGDIPEGYSVSREKKERFSLILESASTNQTSMYLCASSLMTGEQYFGPGTRLTVT.

CDR3: CSATKGAGKFF. CDR3 DNA sequence: TGCAGTGCTACTAAGGGGGCGGGGAAGTTCTTC. This sequence joins TRBV20-1 and TRBJ2-1; TRBD1 might be the D (7 bases). There are 11 residues in the CDR3. V shed 4 bases and J shed 14 bases, with 15 bases lying between them. The germline V gene encodes CDR1 DFQATT and CDR2 SNEGSKA (reference sequence).

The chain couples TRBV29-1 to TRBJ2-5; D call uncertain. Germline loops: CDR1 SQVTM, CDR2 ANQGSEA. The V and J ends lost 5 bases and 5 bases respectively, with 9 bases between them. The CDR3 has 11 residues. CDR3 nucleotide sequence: TGCAGCGTTTACCCGAGGGAGACCCAGTACTTC. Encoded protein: CSVYPRETQYF.

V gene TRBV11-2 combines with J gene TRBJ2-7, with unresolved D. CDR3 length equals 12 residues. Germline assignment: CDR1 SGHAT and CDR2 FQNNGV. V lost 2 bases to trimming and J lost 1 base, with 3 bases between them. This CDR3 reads CASSLPSYEQYF. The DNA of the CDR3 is TGTGCCAGCAGCTTACCGTCCTACGAGCAGTACTTC.

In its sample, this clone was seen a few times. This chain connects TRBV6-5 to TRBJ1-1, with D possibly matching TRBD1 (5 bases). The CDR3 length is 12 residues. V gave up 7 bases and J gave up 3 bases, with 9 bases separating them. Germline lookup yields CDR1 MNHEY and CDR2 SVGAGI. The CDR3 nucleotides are TGTGCCAGCAAAGACAGCGACACTGAAGCTTTCTTT. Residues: CASKDSDTEAFF.

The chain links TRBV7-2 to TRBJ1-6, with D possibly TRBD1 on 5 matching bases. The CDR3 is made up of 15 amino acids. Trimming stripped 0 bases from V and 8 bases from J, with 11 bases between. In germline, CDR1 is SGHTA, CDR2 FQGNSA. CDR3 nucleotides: TGTGCCAGCAGCTTAGCCCAGGGAGGGGATTCACCCCTCCACTTT. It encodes CASSLAQGGDSPLHF.

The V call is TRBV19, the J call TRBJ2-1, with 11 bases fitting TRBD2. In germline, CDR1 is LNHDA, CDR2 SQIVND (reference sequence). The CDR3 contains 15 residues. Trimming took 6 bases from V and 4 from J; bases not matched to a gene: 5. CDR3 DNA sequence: TGTGCCAGTAGCCAACTAGCGGGGGAGTACAATGAGCAGTTCTTC. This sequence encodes CASSQLAGEYNEQFF.

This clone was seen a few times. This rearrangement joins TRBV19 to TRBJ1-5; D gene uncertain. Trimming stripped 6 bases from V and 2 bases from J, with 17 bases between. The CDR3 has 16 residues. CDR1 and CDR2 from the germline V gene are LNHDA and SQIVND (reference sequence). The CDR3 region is CASRPTVIRGNQPQHF. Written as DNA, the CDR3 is TGTGCCAGTAGACCAACCGTAATTCGGGGCAATCAGCCCCAGCATTTT.

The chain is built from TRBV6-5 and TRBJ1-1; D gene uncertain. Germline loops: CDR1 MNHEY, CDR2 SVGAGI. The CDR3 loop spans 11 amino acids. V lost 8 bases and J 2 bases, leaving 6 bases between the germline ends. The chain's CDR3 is CASLLNTEAFF. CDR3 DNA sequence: TGTGCCAGCCTCCTTAACACTGAAGCTTTCTTT.